This paragraph reports one TCR beta chain. This entry is derived from a study of chronic HIV infection and antiretroviral therapy. Losses at the gene ends were 7 bases for V and 4 bases for J; bases not matched to a gene: 11. CDR3 size: 16 residues. TCRdb ran MiXCR on the 5' RACE reads and lists one entry per CDR3 protein. The sample contains about 48,000 distinct CDR3 sequences, approximately 20% of which appear only once. The sample taken for sequencing was peripheral blood. The J gene is TRBJ1-2, the V gene TRBV12-3 or TRBV12-4; TRBD1 matches 11 bases. The TCR originated in an adult who had HIV and had not received antiretroviral therapy, or was an uninfected healthy control (not recorded which). The CDR3 spells CASTIFGTGGRYGYTF. DNA for the CDR3: TGTGCCAGCACTATATTCGGGACAGGGGGTCGCTATGGCTACACCTTC.